The rows below give T cell receptor beta chains drawn from one sample of a study of cytomegalovirus exposure and HLA in healthy donors. The data were produced by immunoSEQ multiplex PCR, yet TCRdb's version contains in-frame clones alone and is incomplete. The data contain about 160,000 clones, approximately 80% of them seen just once; the ten biggest clones take up about 4.4%. Sequencing was carried out using PBMCs. The receptors stem from a man in his forties in good health and CMV-seronegative. CDR3s include the opening cysteine and the closing phenylalanine or tryptophan. The D gene is left open where the match is weak. Rows may omit the clone size; those that give it use once, few, many or a size class.

>TRBD1|TRBV10-3|NA|TRBJ1-6
CAISESGGLRSLHF
TGTGCCATCAGTGAGTCAGGGGGCCTAAGGTCCCTCCACTTT
>TRBD1|TRBV9|once|TRBJ2-7
CASSPGTGDGEQYF
TGTGCCAGCAGCCCAGGGACAGGGGACGGCGAGCAGTACTTC
>TRBD1|TRBV2|NA|TRBJ1-3
CASRPGQVSGNTIYF
TGTGCCAGCAGACCTGGACAGGTCTCTGGAAACACCATATATTTT
>NA|TRBV7-3|NA|TRBJ1-1
CASSWGLNTEAFF
TGTGCCAGCAGCTGGGGCCTTAACACTGAAGCTTTCTTT
>NA|TRBV6-5|once|TRBJ2-3
CVSRRDHATDTQYF
TGTGTCAGCAGGCGGGACCACGCCACAGATACGCAGTATTTT
>TRBD1|TRBV7-9|NA|TRBJ2-3
CADSGTGSTDTQYF
TGTGCCGATTCCGGGACAGGGAGTACAGATACGCAGTATTTT
>NA|TRBV7-8|NA|TRBJ1-1
CASSPLAGVLNTEAFF
TGTGCCAGCAGCCCCTTGGCAGGGGTGCTGAACACTGAAGCTTTCTTT
>TRBD1|TRBV29-1|NA|TRBJ1-1
CSVTQGAGTEAFF
TGCAGCGTAACACAGGGGGCAGGCACTGAAGCTTTCTTT
>NA|TRBV28|NA|TRBJ1-6
CATRSSSYNSPLHF
TGTGCCACCCGATCGAGCTCCTATAATTCACCCCTCCACTTT
>TRBD1|TRBV6-6|few|TRBJ1-5
CASSYLSGGHQPQHF
TGTGCCAGCAGTTACCTATCAGGGGGCCATCAGCCCCAGCATTTT
>TRBD1|TRBV11-2|NA|TRBJ2-2
CASSSPSRDRGTGELFF
TGTGCCAGCAGCTCTCCAAGCCGGGACAGGGGAACCGGGGAGCTGTTTTTT
>NA|TRBV6-5|NA|TRBJ2-5
CASGGVETQYF
TGTGCCAGCGGGGGCGTAGAGACCCAGTACTTC
>TRBD2|TRBV6-1|NA|TRBJ2-1
CASSHTSESYNEQFF
TGTGCCAGCAGCCATACTAGCGAGTCCTACAATGAGCAGTTCTTC
>TRBD2|TRBV7-3|NA|TRBJ2-1
CASSTGTSGNQEQFF
TGTGCCAGCAGCACAGGGACTAGCGGAAATCAGGAGCAGTTCTTC
>NA|TRBV28|NA|TRBJ1-1
CATFEDTEAFF
TGTGCCACCTTCGAGGACACTGAAGCTTTCTTT
>TRBD2|TRBV6-1|NA|TRBJ2-5
CASSEEETGGPLETQYF
TGTGCCAGCAGTGAAGAGGAAACGGGGGGGCCGCTGGAGACCCAGTACTTC
>TRBD2|TRBV7-3|once|TRBJ2-5
CASSPAGGGGMETQYF
TGTGCCAGCAGCCCGGCGGGGGGCGGGGGGATGGAGACCCAGTACTTC
>NA|TRBV19|NA|TRBJ1-1
CASSISGGITEAFF
TGTGCCAGTAGTATATCCGGGGGGATCACTGAAGCTTTCTTT
>NA|TRBV7-9|NA|TRBJ2-5
CASSLYETSGLHF
TGTGCCAGCAGCTTATATGAAACAAGCGGGCTCCACTTC
>TRBD1|TRBV2|NA|TRBJ1-2
CASSVQGAFNYGYTF
TGTGCCAGCAGTGTACAGGGGGCCTTTAACTATGGCTACACCTTC
>NA|TRBV7-2|NA|TRBJ2-5
CASSLDTTGMETQYF
TGTGCCAGCAGCTTAGATACTACGGGGATGGAGACCCAGTACTTC
>NA|TRBV11-2|few|TRBJ1-1
CASSLSWVRSPMNTEAFF
TGTGCCAGCAGCTTGTCATGGGTCAGGTCGCCCATGAACACTGAAGCTTTCTTT
>NA|TRBV28|NA|TRBJ1-1
CASSLWAGLNTEAFF
TGTGCCAGCAGTTTATGGGCAGGATTGAACACTGAAGCTTTCTTT
>NA|TRBV10-3|NA|TRBJ1-1
CAISAGRTNTEAFF
TGTGCCATCAGTGCCGGGAGGACGAACACTGAAGCTTTCTTT
>NA|TRBV27|NA|TRBJ2-7
CASSPSGISSYEQYF
TGTGCCAGCAGTCCCTCCGGGATTAGCTCCTACGAGCAGTACTTC
>NA|TRBV7-9|NA|TRBJ2-3
CASSPKPQGSYTQYF
TGTGCCAGCAGCCCTAAGCCCCAGGGGAGCTATACGCAGTATTTT
>NA|TRBV9|NA|TRBJ2-1
CASSVGRYNEQFF
TGTGCCAGCAGCGTGGGGAGATACAATGAGCAGTTCTTC
>TRBD1|TRBV7-2|NA|TRBJ1-2
CASSSGTGVYGYTF
TGTGCCAGCAGCTCCGGGACAGGGGTCTATGGCTACACCTTC
>TRBD1|TRBV2|few|TRBJ1-4
CASSDWTGSDEKLFF
TGTGCCAGCAGTGACTGGACAGGGTCCGATGAAAAACTGTTTTTT
>TRBD2|TRBV7-2|NA|TRBJ2-3
CASSLEASGGRGDTQYF
TGTGCCAGCAGCTTAGAGGCTAGCGGGGGGCGTGGAGATACGCAGTATTTT
>NA|TRBV2|once|TRBJ1-5
CASHLGQEQPQHF
TGTGCCAGCCATTTGGGGCAGGAGCAGCCCCAGCATTTT
>TRBD1|TRBV5-1|NA|TRBJ1-2
CASSLGQGVNNYGYTF
TGCGCCAGCAGCTTAGGACAGGGTGTCAATAACTATGGCTACACCTTC
>TRBD1|TRBV19|NA|TRBJ2-7
CASSTRNGTGRREQYF
TGTGCCAGTTCGACAAGAAACGGGACAGGACGGAGGGAGCAGTACTTC
>TRBD2|TRBV19|NA|TRBJ2-3
CASRQRGGTDTQYF
TGTGCCAGTAGACAGCGGGGTGGCACAGATACGCAGTATTTT
>TRBD1|TRBV5-4|NA|TRBJ2-1
CASSSQGAGNEQFF
TGTGCCAGCAGCTCTCAGGGGGCGGGCAATGAGCAGTTCTTC
>TRBD1|TRBV7-9|NA|TRBJ1-2
CASSSRDFKPGQGDYGYTF
TGTGCCAGCAGCTCCAGGGACTTTAAGCCGGGACAGGGAGACTATGGCTACACCTTC